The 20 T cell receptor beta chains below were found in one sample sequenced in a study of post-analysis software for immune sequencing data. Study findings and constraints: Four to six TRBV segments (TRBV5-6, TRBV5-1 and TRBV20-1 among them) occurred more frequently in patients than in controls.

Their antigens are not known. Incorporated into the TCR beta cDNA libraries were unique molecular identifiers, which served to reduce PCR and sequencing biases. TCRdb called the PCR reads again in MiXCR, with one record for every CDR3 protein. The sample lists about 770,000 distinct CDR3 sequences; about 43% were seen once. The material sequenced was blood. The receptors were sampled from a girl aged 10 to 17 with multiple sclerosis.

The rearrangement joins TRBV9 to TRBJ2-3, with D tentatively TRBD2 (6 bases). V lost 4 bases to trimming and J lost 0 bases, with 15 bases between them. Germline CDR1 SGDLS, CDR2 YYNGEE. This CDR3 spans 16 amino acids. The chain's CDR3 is CASSPDAGHSTDTQYF. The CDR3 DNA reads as TGTGCCAGCAGCCCCGACGCGGGGCATAGCACAGATACGCAGTATTTT.

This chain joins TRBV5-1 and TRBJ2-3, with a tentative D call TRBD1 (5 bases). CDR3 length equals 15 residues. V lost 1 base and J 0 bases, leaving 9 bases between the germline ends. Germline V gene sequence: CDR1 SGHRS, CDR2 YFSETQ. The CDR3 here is CASSLSTASTDTQYF. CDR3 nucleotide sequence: TGCGCCAGCAGCTTGTCGACAGCCAGCACAGATACGCAGTATTTT.

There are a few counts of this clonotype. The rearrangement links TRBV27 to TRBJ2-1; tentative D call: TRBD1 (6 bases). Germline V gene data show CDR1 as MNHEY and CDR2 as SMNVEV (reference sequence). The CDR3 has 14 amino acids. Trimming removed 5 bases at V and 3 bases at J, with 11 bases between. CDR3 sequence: CASSRGTFYNEQFF. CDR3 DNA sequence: TGTGCCAGCAGTCGAGGGACATTCTACAATGAGCAGTTCTTC.

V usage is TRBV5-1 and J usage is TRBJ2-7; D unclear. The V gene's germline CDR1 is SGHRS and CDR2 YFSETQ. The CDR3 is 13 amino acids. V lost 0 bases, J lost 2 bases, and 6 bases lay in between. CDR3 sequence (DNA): TGCGCCAGCAGCTTGGCTAATACCTACGAGCAGTACTTC. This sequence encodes CASSLANTYEQYF.

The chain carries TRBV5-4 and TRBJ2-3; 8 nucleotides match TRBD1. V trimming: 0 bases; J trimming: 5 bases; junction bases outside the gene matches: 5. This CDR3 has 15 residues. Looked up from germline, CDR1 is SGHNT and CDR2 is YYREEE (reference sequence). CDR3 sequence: CASSLEGTGGDTQYF. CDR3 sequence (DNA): TGTGCCAGCAGCTTGGAAGGTACAGGGGGAGATACGCAGTATTTT.

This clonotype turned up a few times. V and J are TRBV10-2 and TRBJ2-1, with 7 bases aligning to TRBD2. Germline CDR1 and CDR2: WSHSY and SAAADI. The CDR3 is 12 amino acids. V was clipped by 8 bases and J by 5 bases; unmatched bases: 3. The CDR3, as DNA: TGCGCCAGCGGACGGGGGGACAATGAGCAGTTCTTC. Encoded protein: CASGRGDNEQFF.

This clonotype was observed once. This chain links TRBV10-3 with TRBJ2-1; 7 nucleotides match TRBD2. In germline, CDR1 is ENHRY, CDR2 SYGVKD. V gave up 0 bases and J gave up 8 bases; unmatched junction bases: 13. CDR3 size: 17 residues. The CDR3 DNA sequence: TGTGCCATCAGTGAGTCGTTTGCGGGAGCCCTATTGGATGAGCAGTTCTTC. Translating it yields CAISESFAGALLDEQFF.

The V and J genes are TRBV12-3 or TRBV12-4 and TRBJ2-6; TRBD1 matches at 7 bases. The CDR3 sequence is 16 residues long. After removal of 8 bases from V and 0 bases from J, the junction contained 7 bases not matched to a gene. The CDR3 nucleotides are TGTGCCAGCCAAGGGACAGTTTTCTCTGGGGCCAACGTCCTGACTTTC. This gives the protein CASQGTVFSGANVLTF.

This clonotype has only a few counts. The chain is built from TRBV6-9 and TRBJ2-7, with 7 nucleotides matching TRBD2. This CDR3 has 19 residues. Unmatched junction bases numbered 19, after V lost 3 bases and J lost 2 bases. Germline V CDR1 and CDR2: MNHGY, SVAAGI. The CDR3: CASSYGEPQTRERAYEQYF. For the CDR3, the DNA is TGTGCCAGCAGTTACGGAGAACCACAGACGCGGGAGAGGGCCTACGAGCAGTACTTC.

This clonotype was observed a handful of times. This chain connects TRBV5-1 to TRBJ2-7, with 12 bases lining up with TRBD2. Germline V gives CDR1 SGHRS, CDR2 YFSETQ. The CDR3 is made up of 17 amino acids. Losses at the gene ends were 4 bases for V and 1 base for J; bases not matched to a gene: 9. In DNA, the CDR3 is TGCGCCAGCAGCCCAAGGACTAGCGGGAAAAGTTCCTACGAGCAGTACTTC. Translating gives CASSPRTSGKSSYEQYF.

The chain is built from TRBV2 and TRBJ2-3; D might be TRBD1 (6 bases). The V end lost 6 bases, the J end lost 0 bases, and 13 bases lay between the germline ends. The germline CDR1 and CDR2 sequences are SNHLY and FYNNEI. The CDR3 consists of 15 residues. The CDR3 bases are TGTGCCAGCAGCGAGACAGGTTATAGCACAGATACGCAGTATTTT. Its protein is CASSETGYSTDTQYF.

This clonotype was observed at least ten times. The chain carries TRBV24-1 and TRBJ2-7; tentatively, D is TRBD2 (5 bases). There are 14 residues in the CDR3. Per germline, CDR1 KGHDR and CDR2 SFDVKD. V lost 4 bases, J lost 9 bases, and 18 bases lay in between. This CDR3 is CATSDSGFTAAQYF. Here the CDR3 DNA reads TGTGCCACCAGTGACTCGGGGTTTACGGCGGCGCAGTACTTC.

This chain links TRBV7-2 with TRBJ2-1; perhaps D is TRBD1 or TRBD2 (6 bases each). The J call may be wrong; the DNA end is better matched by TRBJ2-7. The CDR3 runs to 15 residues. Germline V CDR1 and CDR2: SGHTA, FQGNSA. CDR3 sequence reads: CASSFSGADGYEQYF. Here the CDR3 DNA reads TGTGCCAGCAGCTTTTCGGGGGCCGACGGGTACGAGCAGTACTTC.

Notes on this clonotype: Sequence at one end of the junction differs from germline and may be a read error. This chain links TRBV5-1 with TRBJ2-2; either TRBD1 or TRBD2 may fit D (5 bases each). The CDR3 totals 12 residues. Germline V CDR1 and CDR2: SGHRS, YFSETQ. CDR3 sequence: CASWAGAGERFF. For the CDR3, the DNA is TGCGCCAGCTGGGCCGGGGCCGGGGAGCGGTTTTTT.

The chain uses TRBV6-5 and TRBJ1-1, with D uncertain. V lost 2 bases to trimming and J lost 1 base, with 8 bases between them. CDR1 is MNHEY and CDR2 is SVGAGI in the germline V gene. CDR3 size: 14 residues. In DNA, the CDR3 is TGTGCCAGCAGTTACCTAGGGCAGAACACTGAAGCTTTCTTT. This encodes CASSYLGQNTEAFF.

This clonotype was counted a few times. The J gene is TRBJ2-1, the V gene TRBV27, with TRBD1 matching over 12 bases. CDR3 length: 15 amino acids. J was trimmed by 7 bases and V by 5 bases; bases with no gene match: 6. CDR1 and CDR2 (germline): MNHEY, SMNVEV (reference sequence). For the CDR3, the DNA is TGTGCCAGCAGTCCCGGGACAGGGGGCTATAATGAGCAGTTCTTC. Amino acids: CASSPGTGGYNEQFF.

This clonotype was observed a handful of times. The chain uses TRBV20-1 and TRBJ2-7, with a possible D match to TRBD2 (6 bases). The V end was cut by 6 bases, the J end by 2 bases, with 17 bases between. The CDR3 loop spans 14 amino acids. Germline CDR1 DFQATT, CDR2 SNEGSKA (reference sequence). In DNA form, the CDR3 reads TGCAGTGCCCCCCCCCGACTAGGAGCCTACGAGCAGTACTTC. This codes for CSAPPRLGAYEQYF.

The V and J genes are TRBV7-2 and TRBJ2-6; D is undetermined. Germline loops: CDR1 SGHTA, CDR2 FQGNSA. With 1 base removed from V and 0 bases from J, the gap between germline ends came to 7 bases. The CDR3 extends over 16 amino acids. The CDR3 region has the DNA TGTGCCAGCAGCTTAGTTCCCGCCTCTGGGGCCAACGTCCTGACTTTC. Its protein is CASSLVPASGANVLTF.

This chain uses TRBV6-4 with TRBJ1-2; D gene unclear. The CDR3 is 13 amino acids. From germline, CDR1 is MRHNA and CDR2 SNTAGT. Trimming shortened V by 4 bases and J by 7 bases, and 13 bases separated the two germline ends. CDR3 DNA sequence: TGTGCCAGCAGTGTAACCGGGGATGGTGGCTACACCTTC. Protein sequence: CASSVTGDGGYTF.

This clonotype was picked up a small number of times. CDR3 sequence: CASSVGQGRSPRYNEQFF. In DNA form, the CDR3 reads TGTGCCAGCAGCGTGGGACAGGGGCGGTCTCCTCGTTACAATGAGCAGTTCTTC. The chain carries TRBV5-5 and TRBJ2-1, with TRBD1 matching over 10 bases. CDR3 length equals 18 residues. Germline CDR1 is SGHKS and CDR2 is YYEKEE (reference sequence). Losses at the gene ends were 4 bases for V and 4 bases for J; bases not matched to a gene: 14.